Listed here are 19 T cell receptor beta chains from one sample, sequenced in a study of CD8+ T cells in alopecia areata. As the sequencing template, cDNA was produced by extracting RNA and reverse transcribing it. TCRdb keeps only in-frame clones here, not all; method: immunoSEQ multiplex PCR. The repertoire holds approximately 150,000 clones, with approximately 65% as singletons. Specimen: CD8+ T cells sorted from blood. The receptors were sampled from a human donor in good health.

The V gene is TRBV5-6, the J gene TRBJ2-7; D remains ambiguous. Germline-derived CDR1 and CDR2 are SGHDT and YYEEEE. There are 13 residues in the CDR3. V shed 0 bases and J shed 0 bases, with 4 bases lying between them. CDR3 DNA: TGTGCCAGCAGCTTGGGGGTCTCCTACGAGCAGTACTTC. It is translated as CASSLGVSYEQYF.

V usage is TRBV29-1 and J usage is TRBJ2-3, with D unclear. Germline CDR1 SQVTM, CDR2 ANQGSEA. The CDR3 loop spans 13 amino acids. The V and J ends lost 4 bases and 6 bases respectively, with 14 bases between them. The CDR3 spells CSVGQYKLDTQYF. CDR3 sequence (DNA): TGCAGCGTTGGCCAGTATAAACTGGATACGCAGTATTTT.

This sequence joins TRBV28 and TRBJ2-7, with 8 bases identical to TRBD1. CDR1 and CDR2 from the germline V gene are MDHEN and SYDVKM. This CDR3 comprises 14 residues. V shed 3 bases and J 6 bases; nucleotides not matched to a gene: 7. Here the CDR3 DNA reads TGTGCCAGCAGTTTTCTGGATACAGGGGGCGAGCAGTACTTC. Residues: CASSFLDTGGEQYF.

This rearrangement joins TRBV29-1 to TRBJ2-7; TRBD2 matches 9 bases. The CDR3 runs 12 residues. V gave up 5 bases and J gave up 5 bases; unmatched junction bases: 4. Germline lookup yields CDR1 SQVTM and CDR2 ANQGSEA. The CDR3 bases are TGCAGCGTTCGGACTAGCGTGAACGAGCAGTACTTC. The encoded protein is CSVRTSVNEQYF.

V gene TRBV15 combines with J gene TRBJ2-1, with 11 bases matching TRBD2. With V trimmed by 2 bases and J by 6 bases, 3 bases remained unmatched. From germline, CDR1 is LNHNV and CDR2 YYDKDF (reference sequence). This CDR3 region has 15 residues. CDR3 sequence: CATSRWLAGGNEQFF. CDR3 sequence (DNA): TGTGCCACCAGCAGATGGCTAGCGGGAGGCAATGAGCAGTTCTTC.

This clone was picked up a small number of times. This chain joins TRBV27 and TRBJ2-2, with TRBD1 matching over 10 bases. Per germline, CDR1 MNHEY and CDR2 SMNVEV (reference sequence). V lost 0 bases to trimming and J lost 6 bases; unmatched junction nucleotides: 1. The length of the CDR3 is 15 residues. The CDR3 is CASSLSGTGAGELFF. CDR3 bases: TGTGCCAGCAGTTTATCCGGGACAGGGGCCGGGGAGCTGTTTTTT.

The rearrangement uses TRBV5-6 and TRBJ2-1; 7 nucleotides agree with TRBD1. This CDR3 comprises 16 residues. J was trimmed by 6 bases and V by 2 bases; bases with no gene match: 11. Germline values: CDR1 SGHDT, CDR2 YYEEEE. The CDR3 coding sequence is TGTGCCAGCAGCTTCTACTCTGGGGCAGGGGGCAATGAGCAGTTCTTC. Translation: CASSFYSGAGGNEQFF.

This chain connects TRBV29-1 to TRBJ1-5, with D hard to call. The CDR3 length is 14 residues. Germline V gene data show CDR1 as SQVTM and CDR2 as ANQGSEA. Trimming took 7 bases from V and 3 from J, leaving 16 bases between them. The DNA for the CDR3 is TGCAGCGCCCTATTAGGAGGGTCCAATCAGCCCCAGCATTTT. This sequence encodes CSALLGGSNQPQHF. Complete variable domain (other parts from reference TRBV29-1 and TRBJ1-5): SAVISQKPSRDICQRGTSLTIQCQVDSQVTMMFWYRQQPGQSLTLIATANQGSEATYESGFVIDKFPISRPNLTFSTLTVSNMSPEDSSIYLCSALLGGSNQPQHFGDGTRLSIL.

The chain has TRBV9 and TRBJ2-7; no reliable D call. Trimming stripped 0 bases from V and 5 bases from J, with 6 bases between. Per germline, CDR1 SGDLS and CDR2 YYNGEE. The CDR3 totals 12 residues. Here the CDR3 reads CASSVGGHEQYF. The CDR3 bases are TGTGCCAGCAGCGTAGGAGGACACGAGCAGTACTTC.

The chain is built from TRBV18 and TRBJ2-7; tentatively, D is TRBD1 (5 bases). The CDR3 covers 12 residues. Germline CDR1 and CDR2: KGHSH and LQKENI. With 5 bases removed from V and 4 bases from J, the gap between germline ends came to 9 bases. The CDR3 loop reads CASSVDSYEQYF. The CDR3 bases are TGTGCCAGCTCAGTCGACAGTTACGAGCAGTACTTC.

The gene calls are TRBV7-8 and TRBJ2-1; the D gene is possibly TRBD1 (6 bases). V dropped 2 bases and J dropped 6 bases, with 8 bases sitting between them. The CDR3 loop spans 13 amino acids. Per germline, CDR1 SGHVS and CDR2 FQNEAQ. The DNA of the CDR3 is TGTGCCAGCAGCTTATCCAGGGGCAATGAGCAGTTCTTC. It encodes CASSLSRGNEQFF.

V usage is TRBV5-1 and J usage is TRBJ2-3; 7 bases agree with TRBD2. This CDR3 is built from 14 residues. Germline loops: CDR1 SGHRS, CDR2 YFSETQ. Germline trimming cut 0 bases from V and 9 bases from J; bases unmatched to any gene: 7. In DNA form, the CDR3 reads TGCGCCAGCAGCTTGGCGGGAGGCATTGAAACGCAGTATTTT. Its protein is CASSLAGGIETQYF.

This chain uses TRBV29-1 with TRBJ2-1; 9 nucleotides align to TRBD2. V dropped 4 bases and J dropped 9; count of bases not matched to a gene: 4. CDR3 size: 12 residues. Germline CDR1 is SQVTM and CDR2 is ANQGSEA. This CDR3 is CSVGGGRGEQFF. The DNA of the CDR3 is TGCAGCGTTGGGGGCGGGAGGGGTGAGCAGTTCTTC.

The V and J genes are TRBV19 and TRBJ2-1; D is uncertain. V gave up 8 bases and J gave up 7 bases, with 6 bases separating them. CDR1 is LNHDA and CDR2 is SQIVND in the germline V gene (reference sequence). The CDR3 spans 10 residues. The CDR3 region has the DNA TGTGCCAGTGGGGAAAATGAGCAGTTCTTC. This gives the protein CASGENEQFF.

This clone was detected only once. The CDR3 DNA is TGTGCCAGCAGCTTAGATGAGCAGTTCTTC. This codes for CASSLDEQFF. The J gene is TRBJ2-1, the V gene TRBV13; D is ambiguous. V shed 1 base and J shed 8 bases, with 0 bases lying between them. Looked up from germline, CDR1 is PRHDT and CDR2 is FYEKMQ (reference sequence). There are 10 residues in the CDR3.

CDR3 residues: CASIGRAQETQYF. CDR3 in DNA: TGTGCCAGCATCGGCCGGGCCCAAGAGACCCAGTACTTC. This chain connects TRBV2 to TRBJ2-5; D is undetermined. CDR3 length: 13 residues. Germline values: CDR1 SNHLY, CDR2 FYNNEI. Trimming took off 7 bases at V and 1 base at J, with 10 bases between the two ends. The whole variable domain, remainder taken from reference TRBV2 and TRBJ2-5, is EPEVTQTPSHQVTQMGQEVILRCVPISNHLYFYWYRQILGQKVEFLVSFYNNEISEKSEIFDDQFSVERPDGSNFTLKIRSTKLEDSAMYFCASIGRAQETQYFGPGTRLLVL.

The chain links TRBV7-9 to TRBJ1-1; D is perhaps TRBD1 (5 bases). Germline values: CDR1 SEHNR, CDR2 FQNEAQ (reference sequence). The V end lost 7 bases, the J end lost 3 bases, and 12 bases lay between the germline ends. The CDR3 has 13 amino acids. The CDR3 DNA is TGTGCCAGCATAGCGGGGGAGGACACTGAAGCTTTCTTT. Translation: CASIAGEDTEAFF.

The chain employs TRBV6-1 and TRBJ2-1, with TRBD2 matching over 7 bases. CDR1 and CDR2 from the germline V gene are MNHNS and SASEGT. This CDR3 is built from 15 residues. V gave up 6 bases and J gave up 0 bases; unmatched junction bases: 5. CDR3 in DNA: TGTGCCAGCAGATACGGGAGGTCCTCCTACAATGAGCAGTTCTTC. Translating it yields CASRYGRSSYNEQFF.

The gene calls are TRBV5-1 and TRBJ2-7; no reliable D call. Germline CDR1 SGHRS, CDR2 YFSETQ. V lost 1 base to trimming and J lost 4 bases, with 6 bases between them. This CDR3 is 12 amino acids long. Here the CDR3 DNA reads TGCGCCAGCAGCTTGTATTCGTACGAGCAGTACTTC. Its translation is CASSLYSYEQYF.